A selection of T cell receptor beta chains follows, all from one sample in a study of blood T cell repertoires in COVID-19. Some clones are missing from TCRdb's copy, which holds only in-frame ones; the method was immunoSEQ multiplex PCR. This sample has about 71,000 clones, with 75% to 95% found just once. The sequenced sample consisted of peripheral blood. All receptors come from a woman of 80 years or more with acute or convalescent COVID-19. Each CDR3 is given without its conserved first and last residue. Each record gives: V gene, CDR3 length, J gene, CDR3 protein.

TRBV28	12	TRBJ2-7	ASSRTSGRGEQY
TRBV7-9	14	TRBJ1-4	ASSLGSQQGSEKLF
TRBV5-1	14	TRBJ2-1	ASSPGQGAAYNEQF
TRBV3-1/TRBV3-2	11	TRBJ1-2	ASSQFAFHGYT
TRBV6-5	11	TRBJ1-1	ASNSRQGPEAF
TRBV7-3	22	TRBJ2-3	ASSLTPVVQHGTGTKTSTDTQY
TRBV14	11	TRBJ1-6	ASSQFRESPLH
TRBV19	11	TRBJ2-4	ASNRGAKNIQY
TRBV10-3	11	TRBJ1-6	AISDTGQTPLH
TRBV11-2	13	TRBJ1-4	ASSLLDSGKVKLF
TRBV4-2	11	TRBJ2-1	ASSQRQGHEQF
TRBV10-2	11	TRBJ1-2	ASSSGSIYGYT
TRBV6-2/TRBV6-3	15	TRBJ2-5	ASSLLTVAGTKETQY
TRBV5-4	12	TRBJ1-6	ASSHGTGGSPLH
TRBV5-5	14	TRBJ1-5	ASSLGGTAFNQPQH
TRBV2	9	TRBJ1-2	ASSGAYGYT
TRBV24-1	14	TRBJ2-5	ATSDAAAGRLETQY
TRBV7-9	12	TRBJ2-1	ASSLSTSDNEQF
TRBV5-4	17	TRBJ2-1	ASSSTGLAGGPFSSEQF
TRBV18	11	TRBJ2-6	ASSPSRSDVLT
TRBV6-2/TRBV6-3	16	TRBJ1-6	ASSYSNRLYRNNSPLH
TRBV4-3	17	TRBJ1-4	ASSQDFVRGPGFYEKLF
TRBV9	13	TRBJ1-6	ASSGASSYNSPLH